Following are 26 T cell receptor beta chains from one sample sequenced in a study of T cell responses to AZD1222 COVID-19 vaccine. Generated by immunoSEQ multiplex PCR, the TCRdb table keeps only in-frame clones and is missing some. The profile shows 150,000 to 200,000 clones, approximately 91% of them singletons. Sequenced material: peripheral blood, taken on day 0 of AZD1222 vaccination. The receptors originated from an adult in good health.

This clone was picked up one time. V gene TRBV6-5 combines with J gene TRBJ2-5, with 9 bases identical to TRBD1. There are 11 residues in the CDR3. Germline-derived CDR1 and CDR2 are MNHEY and SVGAGI. The DNA of the CDR3 is TGTGAGGCGGGACAGGGAGAGACCCAGTACTTC. The encoded protein is CEAGQGETQYF.

V usage is TRBV14 and J usage is TRBJ2-7, with D unclear. CDR1 is SGHDN, CDR2 FVKESK, per germline. The ends were cut back, 3 bases at V and 2 bases at J, with 11 bases in the middle. The CDR3 consists of 14 residues. CDR3 DNA: TGTGCCAGCAGCCAGCAAGGTCCCACCTACGAGCAGTACTTC. It translates to CASSQQGPTYEQYF.

The chain uses TRBV19 and TRBJ2-1; D remains ambiguous. Trimming pared 6 bases from V and 5 bases from J, leaving 5 bases between. There are 11 residues in the CDR3. Germline V gene sequence: CDR1 LNHDA, CDR2 SQIVND (reference sequence). This CDR3 reads CASRRNNEQFF. As DNA, the CDR3 is TGTGCCAGTAGGCGTAACAATGAGCAGTTCTTC.

The J gene is TRBJ2-1, the V gene TRBV24-1; 7 nucleotides line up with TRBD1. Germline CDR1 reads KGHDR; CDR2 reads SFDVKD. This CDR3 contains 15 residues. V was clipped by 4 bases and J by 9 bases; unmatched bases: 11. CDR3 in DNA: TGTGCCACCAGTGACCCACGACAGGGTCCGGGTGAGCAGTTCTTC. This gives the protein CATSDPRQGPGEQFF.

V gene TRBV4-1 combines with J gene TRBJ2-7, with TRBD2 matching 7 bases. The CDR3 is 16 amino acids. Per the germline V gene, CDR1 is MGHRA and CDR2 is YSYEKL. With V trimmed by 4 bases and J by 4 bases, 13 bases remained unmatched. CDR3 sequence (DNA): TGCGCCAGCAGCCCAACCTCGAGCGGGATGGAGTACGAGCAGTACTTC. Its translation is CASSPTSSGMEYEQYF.

The gene calls are TRBV27 and TRBJ2-3, with D perhaps TRBD1 or TRBD2 (5 bases each). The V gene lost 4 bases and the J gene lost 4 bases, with 18 bases spanning the gap. This CDR3 has 16 residues. CDR1 is MNHEY and CDR2 is SMNVEV in the germline V gene (reference sequence). CDR3 sequence: CASSWLRGRSADTQYF. The CDR3 bases are TGTGCCAGCAGTTGGTTGAGGGGCCGTAGCGCAGATACGCAGTATTTT.

V and J are TRBV19 and TRBJ1-5, with 9 positions matching TRBD1. Germline V gene sequence: CDR1 LNHDA, CDR2 SQIVND (reference sequence). Trimming at V came to 3 bases and at J to 5 bases, leaving 8 bases not matched to a gene. This CDR3 spans 16 amino acids. The DNA of the CDR3 is TGTGCCAGTAGTATCTCACAGGGGGCGTTTGATCAGCCCCAGCATTTT. As protein: CASSISQGAFDQPQHF.

This chain connects TRBV7-2 to TRBJ1-5; tentatively, D is TRBD1 (6 bases). The CDR3 totals 16 residues. V was trimmed by 5 bases and J by 7 bases, leaving 21 bases between them. Germline CDR1 and CDR2: SGHTA and FQGNSA. The CDR3 DNA reads as TGTGCCAGCAGCGTCGGGGGGGGCCCTTCAGGGCAGCCCCAGCATTTT. Its translation: CASSVGGGPSGQPQHF.

The chain employs TRBV19 and TRBJ1-6; the D is unclear. The length of the CDR3 is 15 residues. Germline V lookup: CDR1 LNHDA, CDR2 SQIVND (reference sequence). V lost 6 bases and J 0 bases, leaving 9 bases between the germline ends. CDR3 amino acids: CASRQGSSYNSPLHF. CDR3 nucleotide sequence: TGTGCCAGTAGACAAGGGAGCTCCTATAATTCACCCCTCCACTTT.

This chain connects TRBV25-1 to TRBJ1-5, with 9 nucleotides matching TRBD1. Looked up from germline, CDR1 is MGHDK and CDR2 is SYGVNS. Trimming removed 4 bases from V and 7 bases from J; junction bases left unmatched: 5. The CDR3 is made up of 14 amino acids. The CDR3 sequence: CASSGNRGHQPQHF. In DNA, the CDR3 is TGTGCCAGCAGTGGTAACAGGGGGCACCAGCCCCAGCATTTT.

The chain has TRBV7-9 and TRBJ2-5; unclear D gene. The CDR3 runs to 11 residues. V was pared by 3 bases and J by 2 bases, with 1 base between. Germline loops: CDR1 SEHNR, CDR2 FQNEAQ (reference sequence). The CDR3 DNA follows: TGTGCCAGCAGCTTGCAAGAGACCCAGTACTTC. As protein: CASSLQETQYF.

Of note for this clone: Mismatch with germline at one junction end may stem from a read error. This chain connects TRBV4-1 to TRBJ2-7, with 7 positions matching TRBD1. The CDR3 covers 16 residues. CDR1 and CDR2 from the germline V gene are MGHRA and YSYEKL. Here the CDR3 DNA reads TGCGCCAGTAGCCGCCTCGGGAAACAGGGGTTCCACGAGCAGTACTTC. Encoded protein: CASSRLGKQGFHEQYF.

J is TRBJ2-3 and V is TRBV5-1, with a tentative D call TRBD2 (6 bases). The CDR3 covers 14 residues. Trimming cost V 3 bases and J 1 base, with 9 bases left between them. Per the germline V gene, CDR1 is SGHRS and CDR2 is YFSETQ. For the CDR3, the DNA is TGCGCCAGCAGCTCGTTAGCGGGCACAGATACGCAGTATTTT. It encodes CASSSLAGTDTQYF.

In this sample, this clone turned up once. The V call is TRBV27, the J call TRBJ2-1; TRBD2 matches at 7 bases. This CDR3 comprises 13 residues. V shed 6 bases and J 7 bases; nucleotides not matched to a gene: 6. CDR1 and CDR2 from the germline V gene are MNHEY and SMNVEV (reference sequence). The CDR3 DNA follows: TGTGCCAGCAGCGGACTAGTCGTGAATGAGCAGTTCTTC. Protein product: CASSGLVVNEQFF.

The chain joins TRBV28 to TRBJ1-1; no clear D gene. This CDR3 is 13 amino acids long. Between the trimmed V and J ends, which lost 7 bases and 0 bases, there was a span of 9 bases. The germline V gene has CDR1 MDHEN and CDR2 SYDVKM. CDR3 sequence: CASTGYMNTEAFF. In DNA form, the CDR3 reads TGTGCCAGCACTGGTTACATGAACACTGAAGCTTTCTTT.

In DNA form, the CDR3 reads TGTGCCAGCAGTAGGGCTGGACTCAGGGGGCAGGGTGGCTACACCTTC. Its translation is CASSRAGLRGQGGYTF. The chain links TRBV28 to TRBJ1-2; 8 nucleotides agree with TRBD1. Germline lookup yields CDR1 MDHEN and CDR2 SYDVKM. The J segment lost 7 bases and the V segment lost 5 bases, leaving 15 bases of the junction unmatched. CDR3 size: 16 residues.

The chain has TRBV6-2 or TRBV6-3 and TRBJ2-7; D gene ambiguous. Deletions cut 1 base from V and 2 bases from J, with 15 bases between. The CDR3 contains 16 residues. Per the germline V gene, CDR1 is MNHEY and CDR2 is SVGEGT. CDR3: CASSYYNSNSPYEQYF. The CDR3, as DNA: TGTGCCAGCAGTTACTACAATAGTAATTCTCCCTACGAGCAGTACTTC.

This clone was seen only once. This chain uses TRBV7-8 with TRBJ1-1; 7 positions agree with TRBD1. Looked up from germline, CDR1 is SGHVS and CDR2 is FQNEAQ. The junction had 8 bases not matched to a gene; V was cut back by 5 bases and J by 8 bases. CDR3 size: 13 residues. CDR3 DNA: TGTGCCAGCAGCCCGACGCGGGACAGCGAAGCTTTCTTT. The encoded protein is CASSPTRDSEAFF.

V gene TRBV19 combines with J gene TRBJ1-5; D is unclear. Trimming took 7 bases from V and 5 from J, leaving 18 bases between them. The CDR3 extends over 15 amino acids. The germline gives CDR1 LNHDA, CDR2 SQIVND (reference sequence). The CDR3 coding sequence is TGTGCCAGTACTTATTTAGGTATACCCCATCAGCCCCAGCATTTT. Translating it yields CASTYLGIPHQPQHF.

The chain has TRBV28 and TRBJ2-7; 9 nucleotides line up with TRBD2. The V gene's germline CDR1 is MDHEN and CDR2 SYDVKM. Germline trimming cut 2 bases from V and 2 bases from J; bases unmatched to any gene: 7. The length of the CDR3 is 16 residues. The CDR3 DNA sequence: TGTGCCAGCAGTTTAAGGTTAGGCGGGAGGGCCTACGAGCAGTACTTC. Translated, it gives CASSLRLGGRAYEQYF.

The DNA for the CDR3 is TGTGCCAGTAGTGCGGCCGGGACAGGGAGGTTCGGGGAGCTGTTTTTT. Translating gives CASSAAGTGRFGELFF. The chain joins TRBV19 to TRBJ2-2, with 9 bases matching TRBD1. V shed 5 bases, J shed 7 bases, and the junction held 11 bases outside the gene matches. Per germline, CDR1 LNHDA and CDR2 SQIVND (reference sequence). CDR3 length: 16 residues. The whole variable domain, filled in from reference TRBV19 and TRBJ2-2, reads DGGITQSPKYLFRKEGQNVTLSCEQNLNHDAMYWYRQDPGQGLRLIYYSQIVNDFQKGDIAEGYSVSREKKESFPLTVTSAQKNPTAFYLCASSAAGTGRFGELFFGEGSRLTVL.

The chain combines TRBV21-1 with TRBJ2-5; the D call TRBD1 from the table was never checked on the DNA. TRBV21-1 counts as a pseudogene. The CDR3 totals 16 residues. The DNA for the CDR3 is TGTGCCAGCAGCTCCTGGACAGGGCCGTACCAAGAGACCCAGTACTTC. Translation gives CASSSWTGPYQETQYF.

The chain is built from TRBV6-2 or TRBV6-3 and TRBJ1-5; 7 nucleotides match TRBD1. The CDR3 has 14 residues. From germline, CDR1 is MNHEY and CDR2 SVGEGT. Germline trimming cut 3 bases from V and 7 bases from J; bases unmatched to any gene: 6. The CDR3 bases are TGTGCCAGCAGTTATGACAGGGCTCAGCAGCCCCAGCATTTT. Encoded protein: CASSYDRAQQPQHF.

This rearrangement joins TRBV14 to TRBJ2-7, with 10 bases identical to TRBD2. The junction had 2 bases not matched to a gene; V was cut back by 8 bases and J by 1 base. This CDR3 is 13 amino acids long. The germline gives CDR1 SGHDN, CDR2 FVKESK. Written as DNA, the CDR3 is TGTGCCAGCGGGGGACTAGCGTCCTACGAGCAGTACTTC. This gives the protein CASGGLASYEQYF.

The chain uses TRBV2 and TRBJ1-2; D remains unclear. This CDR3 has 14 amino acids. V was clipped by 1 base and J by 3 bases, with 9 bases between them. Per the germline V gene, CDR1 is SNHLY and CDR2 is FYNNEI. DNA of the CDR3: TGTGCCAGCAGTGAAGTTGACGAGGACTATGGCTACACCTTC. Amino acids: CASSEVDEDYGYTF.

V and J are TRBV27 and TRBJ2-3; 13 nucleotides align to TRBD2. Germline V lookup: CDR1 MNHEY, CDR2 SMNVEV (reference sequence). The ends lost 5 bases at V and 2 bases at J; junction bases unmatched: 10. This CDR3 comprises 18 residues. CDR3 bases: TGTGCCAGCAGTGTCGGGACTAGCGGGAACGAGTACACAGATACGCAGTATTTT. Amino acid sequence: CASSVGTSGNEYTDTQYF.